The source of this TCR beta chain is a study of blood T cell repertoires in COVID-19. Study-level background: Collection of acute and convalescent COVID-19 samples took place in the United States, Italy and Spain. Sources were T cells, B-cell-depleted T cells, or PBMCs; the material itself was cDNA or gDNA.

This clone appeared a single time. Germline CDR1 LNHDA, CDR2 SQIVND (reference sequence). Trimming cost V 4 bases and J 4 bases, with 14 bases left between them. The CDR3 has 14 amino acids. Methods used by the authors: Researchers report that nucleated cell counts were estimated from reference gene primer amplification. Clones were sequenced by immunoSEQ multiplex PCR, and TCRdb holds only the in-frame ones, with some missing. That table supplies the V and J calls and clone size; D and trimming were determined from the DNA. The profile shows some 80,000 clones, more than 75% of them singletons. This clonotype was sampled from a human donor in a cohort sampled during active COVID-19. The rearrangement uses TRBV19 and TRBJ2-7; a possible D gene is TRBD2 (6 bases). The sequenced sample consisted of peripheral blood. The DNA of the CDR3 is TGTGCCAGTAGTAAGGGACTCCTAGTTTACGAGCAGTACTTC. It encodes CASSKGLLVYEQYF.